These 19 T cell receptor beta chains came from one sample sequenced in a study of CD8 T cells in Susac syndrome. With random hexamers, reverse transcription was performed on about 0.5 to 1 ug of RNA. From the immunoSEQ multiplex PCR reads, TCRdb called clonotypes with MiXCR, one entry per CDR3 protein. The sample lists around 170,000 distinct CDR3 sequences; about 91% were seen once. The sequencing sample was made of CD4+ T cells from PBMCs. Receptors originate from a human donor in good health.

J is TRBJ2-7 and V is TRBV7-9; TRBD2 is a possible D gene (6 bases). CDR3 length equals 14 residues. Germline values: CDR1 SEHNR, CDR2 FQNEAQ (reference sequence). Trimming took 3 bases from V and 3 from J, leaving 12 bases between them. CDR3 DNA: TGTGCCAGCAGCTTTCTAGGGGAGGACTACGAGCAGTACTTC. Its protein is CASSFLGEDYEQYF.

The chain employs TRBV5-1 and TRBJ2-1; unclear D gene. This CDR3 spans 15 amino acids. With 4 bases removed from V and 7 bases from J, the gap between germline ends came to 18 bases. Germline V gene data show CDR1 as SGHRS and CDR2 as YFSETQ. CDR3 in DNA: TGCGCCAGCAGCCAAAACGGAGACCCTCGGAATGAGCAGTTCTTC. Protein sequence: CASSQNGDPRNEQFF.

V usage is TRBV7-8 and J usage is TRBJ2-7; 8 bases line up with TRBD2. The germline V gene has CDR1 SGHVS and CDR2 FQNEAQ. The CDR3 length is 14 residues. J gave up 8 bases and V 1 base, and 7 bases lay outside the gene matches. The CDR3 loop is CASSLVQRERKQYF. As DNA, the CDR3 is TGTGCCAGCAGCTTAGTGCAGCGGGAGCGCAAGCAGTACTTC.

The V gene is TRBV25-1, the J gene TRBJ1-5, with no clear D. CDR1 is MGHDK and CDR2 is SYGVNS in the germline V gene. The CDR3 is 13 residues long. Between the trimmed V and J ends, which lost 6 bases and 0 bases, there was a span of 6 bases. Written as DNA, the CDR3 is TGTGCCAGCAGGGCGAATAGCAATCAGCCCCAGCATTTT. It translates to CASRANSNQPQHF.

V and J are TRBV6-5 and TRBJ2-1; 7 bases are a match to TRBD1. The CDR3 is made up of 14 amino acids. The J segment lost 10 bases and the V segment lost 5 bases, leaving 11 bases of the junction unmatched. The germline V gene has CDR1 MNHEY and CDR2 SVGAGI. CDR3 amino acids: CASSQNRGVVEQFF. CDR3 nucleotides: TGTGCCAGCAGTCAAAACAGGGGTGTGGTAGAGCAGTTCTTC.

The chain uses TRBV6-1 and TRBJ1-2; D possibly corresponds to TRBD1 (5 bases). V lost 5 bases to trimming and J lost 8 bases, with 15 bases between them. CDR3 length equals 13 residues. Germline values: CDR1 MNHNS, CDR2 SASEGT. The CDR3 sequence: CASSREGINGYTF. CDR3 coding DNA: TGTGCCAGCAGTCGCGAGGGGATCAACGGCTACACCTTC.

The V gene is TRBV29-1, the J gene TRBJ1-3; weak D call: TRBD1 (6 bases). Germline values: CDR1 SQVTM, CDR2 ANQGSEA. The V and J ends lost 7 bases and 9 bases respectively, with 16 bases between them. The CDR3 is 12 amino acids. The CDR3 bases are TGCAGCGCCGGGGGGGCTGGAGCCACCATATATTTT. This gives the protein CSAGGAGATIYF.

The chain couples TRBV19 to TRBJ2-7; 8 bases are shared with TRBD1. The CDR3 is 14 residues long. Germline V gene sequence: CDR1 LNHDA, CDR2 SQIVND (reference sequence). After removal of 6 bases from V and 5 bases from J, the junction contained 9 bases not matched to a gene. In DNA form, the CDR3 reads TGTGCCAGTAGCCGAGGACAGGGCGGCAACGAGCAGTACTTC. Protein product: CASSRGQGGNEQYF.

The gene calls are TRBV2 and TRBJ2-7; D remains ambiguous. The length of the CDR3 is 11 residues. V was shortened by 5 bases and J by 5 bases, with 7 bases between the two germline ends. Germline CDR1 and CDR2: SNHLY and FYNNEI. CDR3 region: CASSYSDEQYF. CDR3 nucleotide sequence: TGTGCCAGCAGTTACAGCGACGAGCAGTACTTC.

DNA of the CDR3: TGTGCCAGCTCACCACTACTAGCGGGGGGCACAGATACGCAGTATTTT. This encodes CASSPLLAGGTDTQYF. The chain is built from TRBV18 and TRBJ2-3; 11 bases are a match to TRBD2. The germline V gene has CDR1 KGHSH and CDR2 LQKENI. This CDR3 region has 16 residues. With V trimmed by 1 base and J by 1 base, 1 base remained unmatched.

CDR3 loop: CSVAGPPDTQYF. The CDR3 DNA follows: TGCAGCGTAGCGGGACCCCCCGATACGCAGTATTTT. This chain links TRBV29-1 with TRBJ2-3, with 7 positions matching TRBD2. V lost 6 bases and J lost 6; bases outside the gene matches: 6. This CDR3 contains 12 residues. CDR1 is SQVTM and CDR2 is ANQGSEA in the germline V gene.

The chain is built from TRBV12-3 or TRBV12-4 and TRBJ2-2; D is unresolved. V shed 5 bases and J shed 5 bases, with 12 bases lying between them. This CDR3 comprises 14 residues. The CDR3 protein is CASSPPWSTGELFF. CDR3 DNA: TGTGCCAGCAGTCCACCCTGGAGTACCGGGGAGCTGTTTTTT.

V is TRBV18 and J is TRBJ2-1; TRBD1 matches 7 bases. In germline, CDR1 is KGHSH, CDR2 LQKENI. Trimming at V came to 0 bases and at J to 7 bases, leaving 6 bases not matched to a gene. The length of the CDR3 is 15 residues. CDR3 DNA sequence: TGTGCCAGCTCACCACCCGGGACAGTGAATAATGAGCAGTTCTTC. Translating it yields CASSPPGTVNNEQFF.

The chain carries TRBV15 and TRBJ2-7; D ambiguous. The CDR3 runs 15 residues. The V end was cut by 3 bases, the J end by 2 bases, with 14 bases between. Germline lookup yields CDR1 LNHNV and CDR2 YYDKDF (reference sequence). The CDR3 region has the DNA TGTGCCACCAGCAGGGCTTCTACCAAACCCTACGAGCAGTACTTC. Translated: CATSRASTKPYEQYF.

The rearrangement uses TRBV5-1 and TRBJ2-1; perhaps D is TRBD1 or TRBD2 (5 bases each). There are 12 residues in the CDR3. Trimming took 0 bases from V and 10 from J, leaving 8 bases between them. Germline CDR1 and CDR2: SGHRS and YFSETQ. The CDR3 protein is CASSLAEGEQFF. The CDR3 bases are TGCGCCAGCAGCTTGGCCGAGGGGGAGCAGTTCTTC.

The CDR3 region has the DNA TGTGCCAGCAGCTTAGATGGGACAGGGATAGGCTACACCTTC. The encoded protein is CASSLDGTGIGYTF. The rearrangement links TRBV7-2 to TRBJ1-2, with 9 bases lining up with TRBD1. Losses at the gene ends were 1 base for V and 8 bases for J; bases not matched to a gene: 5. Germline-derived CDR1 and CDR2 are SGHTA and FQGNSA. CDR3 length: 14 amino acids.

The CDR3 protein is CSAHRGQSNQPQHF. The CDR3 DNA sequence: TGCAGTGCGCACAGGGGGCAAAGCAATCAGCCCCAGCATTTT. The chain recombines TRBV20-1 with TRBJ1-5; 9 bases line up with TRBD1. Germline V lookup: CDR1 DFQATT, CDR2 SNEGSKA (reference sequence). V lost 6 bases, J lost 1 base, and 4 bases stayed unmatched. This CDR3 contains 14 residues.

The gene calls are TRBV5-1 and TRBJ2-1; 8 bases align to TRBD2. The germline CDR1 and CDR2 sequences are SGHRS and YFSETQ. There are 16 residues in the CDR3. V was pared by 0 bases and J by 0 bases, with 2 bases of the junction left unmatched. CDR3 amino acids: CASSLGGTSSYNEQFF. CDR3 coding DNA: TGCGCCAGCAGCTTGGGAGGGACTAGCTCCTACAATGAGCAGTTCTTC.

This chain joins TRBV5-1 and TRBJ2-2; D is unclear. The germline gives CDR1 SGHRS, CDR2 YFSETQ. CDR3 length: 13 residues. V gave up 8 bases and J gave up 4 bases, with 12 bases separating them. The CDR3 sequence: CASVFEFTGELFF. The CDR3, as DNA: TGCGCCAGTGTCTTTGAGTTCACCGGGGAGCTGTTTTTT.